This record looks at one TCR beta chain sequence and its context. Antigen specificity is unknown. cDNA encoding TCR beta was synthesized via 5'RACE template switching incorporating UMIs. TCRdb reanalyzed the 5' RACE reads, giving one entry per CDR3 protein sequence and no DNA. The sample's table shows about 260,000 distinct CDR3 sequences. This specimen belongs to a study of T cells expressing NK-cell markers. Turning to the study itself: TCR beta repertoires came from sorted CD3+CD56+NKG2C+, CD3+CD56+NKG2C- and CD3+CD56-NKG2C+ T cells. Among the eight sequenced donors, seven tested HCMV-seropositive and one tested seronegative.

The CDR3 is 12 amino acids. Germline-derived CDR1 and CDR2 are MNHNY and SVGAGI (reference sequence). Points from the study as a whole: Researchers report these clonotypes also headed the CD3+CD56-NKG2C+ fraction in a handful of donors.

The sequenced sample consisted of blood T cells: a sorted CD56 or NKG2C T cell subset, CD4+ or CD8+ T cells, or bulk PBMC T cells (not recorded which). This chain joins TRBV6-6 and TRBJ1-5; as DNA is missing, the TRBD1 call by TCRdb cannot be tested. The receptor's source is a woman aged 18-69 years in good health. This CDR3 is CASRGGNQPQHF.